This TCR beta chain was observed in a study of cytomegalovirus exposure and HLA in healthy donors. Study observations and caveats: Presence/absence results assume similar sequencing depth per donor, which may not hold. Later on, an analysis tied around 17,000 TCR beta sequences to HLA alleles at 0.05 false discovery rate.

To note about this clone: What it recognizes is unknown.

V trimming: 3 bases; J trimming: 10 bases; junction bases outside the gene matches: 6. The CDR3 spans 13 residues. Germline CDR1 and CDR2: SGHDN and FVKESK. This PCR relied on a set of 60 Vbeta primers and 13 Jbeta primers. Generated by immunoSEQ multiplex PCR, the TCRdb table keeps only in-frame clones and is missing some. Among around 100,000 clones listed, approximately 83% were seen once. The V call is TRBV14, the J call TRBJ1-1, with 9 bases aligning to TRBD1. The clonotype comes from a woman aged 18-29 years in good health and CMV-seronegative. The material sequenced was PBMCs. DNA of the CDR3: TGTGCCAGCAGCCACGGACAGGGGATTAGAGCTTTCTTT. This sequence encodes CASSHGQGIRAFF. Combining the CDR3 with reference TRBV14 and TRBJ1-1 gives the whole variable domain EAGVTQFPSHSVIEKGQTVTLRCDPISGHDNLYWYRRVMGKEIKFLLHFVKESKQDESGMPNNRFLAERTGGTYSTLKVQPAELEDSGVYFCASSHGQGIRAFFGQGTRLTVV.